The sample holds a few counts of the clone carrying this T cell receptor (beta chain). Its antigen remains unknown. Trimming removed 2 bases at V and 4 bases at J, with 17 bases between. The CDR3 sequence is 16 residues long. Germline CDR1 reads ENHRY; CDR2 reads SYGVKD. Template switching added a universal primer binding site, and final cDNA carried unique molecular identifiers. TCRdb reanalysed the 5' RACE reads using MiXCR and keeps one entry per CDR3 protein. Among 750,000 to 950,000 distinct CDR3 sequences listed, 12% were seen once. These data belong to a study of identical twins. Study observations and caveats: Instead of following the same donors, the conclusions were based on cross-sectional statistical analysis.

The sample was also reused in another study, on yellow fever vaccine responses in identical twins. That investigation notes: Twins' vaccine T cell response reportedly seemed partly convergent, partly personalized.

The chain couples TRBV10-3 to TRBJ1-1; D possibly corresponds to TRBD1 (5 bases). This TCR was sampled from a woman aged 18-30 years in good health. Sequenced: PBMCs. The CDR3, as DNA: TGTGCCATCAGTGAGGGGGACTTTTACTCAATCACTGAAGCTTTCTTT. It codes for CAISEGDFYSITEAFF.